The source of this T cell receptor (beta chain) is a study of CD8+ T cells in alopecia areata (dated by TCRdb to the late 2010s). Background on the whole study: The treated patients, all with moderate-to-severe alopecia areata, were enrolled in an open-label pilot trial of oral tofacitinib given at 5 to 10 mg twice daily. RNA was obtained with the PAXgene miRNA kit for fixed scalp, the miRNeasy kit for PBMCs, and the RNeasy kit for mouse skin. TCRbeta CDR3 regions were amplified by immunoSEQ multiplex PCR using 35 Vbeta forward and 13 Jbeta reverse primers. Biopsies were taken from tofacitinib-treated patients at baseline and again at 4 and 24 weeks into treatment, and several of those patients also had a later scalp biopsy. On the human side, TCRbeta sequencing was run on scalp tissue and on sorted CD4+ and CD8+ peripheral blood T cells from healthy controls and from alopecia areata patients with either patchy or totalis/universalis disease. The study used high-throughput TCRbeta sequencing to examine T cell clonal expansion in alopecia areata, in both the C3H/HeJ mouse model and human patients. Clonality in the scalp was compared among normal scalp (n=4), patchy alopecia areata scalp (n=8), and alopecia totalis/universalis scalp (n=8). Tofacitinib was administered for 6 to 18 months, and 6 months of follow-up off drug were then conducted to assess delayed response and recurrence. What the work shows at the level of the full study, not this receptor alone: Shared TCR sequences between patients were less evident than in mice, which may be partly attributable to HLA diversity in the patient population. Resident alphabeta T cells in normal human skin are also sequenced, complicating scalp TCR repertoire analysis, unlike mouse skin dominated by gammadelta T cells. Lesional scalp, especially in alopecia totalis/universalis, showed higher clonality and more expanded CD8+ clones than normal scalp, suggesting antigenic drive.

The time point label, as the study defines it: baseline before oral tofacitinib. Peripheral blood and lesional scalp punch biopsies were obtained from patients with alopecia areata. PBMCs were separated by density centrifugation and stained for CD3, CD4 and CD8, after which CD4+ and CD8+ T cells were sorted on a FACSAria. With respect to this clone: Its binding antigen is unknown. No base quality information exists; no much larger clone differs at one position.

CDR1 MGHDK and CDR2 SYGVNS are derived from the germline V gene. The junction carries 13 bases between V and J, which are trimmed by 0 bases and 4 bases respectively. The CDR3 measures 15 amino acids from cysteine to phenylalanine. Only the CDR3 DNA is retained, 45 bases long and in frame from the first base. Library construction relied on the immunoSEQ multiplex PCR assay. For TCR sequencing, RNA was extracted from every sample and reverse transcribed into cDNA to serve as template. SuperScript III was used to make first-strand cDNA, primed with a 2:1 mix of oligo-dT and random hexamers. A synthetic immune receptor repertoire was used to assess amplification bias, and residual bias was removed computationally. As for how the authors treated the data: Raw reads were preprocessed to remove errors, and CDR3 was defined by IMGT conventions from the conserved cysteine to phenylalanine. Clonality was computed as 1 minus the Shannon entropy, with the entropy normalized by log2 of the number of productive unique TCRs. CD4 or CD8 identity of scalp clones was inferred by cross-referencing scalp TCRbeta sequences with sorted blood CD4 and CD8 repertoires. TCRdb retrieved this table from immuneACCESS and kept in-frame rearrangements only. Not all clones are present; in checked studies, unresolved V genes account for under half, and no reason is known for the remainder. The D gene and trimming were derived from the DNA, and the V and J assignments and clone size from that table. Within this sample are 150,000 to 200,000 clones, with over 50% of them counted one time only. Together, the top ten hold roughly 14% of the sample.

The sequence joins TRBV25-1 to TRBJ2-7; TRBD1 is a possible D gene, resting on 5 matching bases. Sequences were derived from CD4+ T cells sorted from blood, sampled at week 0. The receptor comes from a human donor with alopecia areata. The DNA sequence is as follows: TGTGCCAGCAGTGAATATAGGGGTGCAGTATACGAGCAGTACTTC. It is translated as CASSEYRGAVYEQYF.